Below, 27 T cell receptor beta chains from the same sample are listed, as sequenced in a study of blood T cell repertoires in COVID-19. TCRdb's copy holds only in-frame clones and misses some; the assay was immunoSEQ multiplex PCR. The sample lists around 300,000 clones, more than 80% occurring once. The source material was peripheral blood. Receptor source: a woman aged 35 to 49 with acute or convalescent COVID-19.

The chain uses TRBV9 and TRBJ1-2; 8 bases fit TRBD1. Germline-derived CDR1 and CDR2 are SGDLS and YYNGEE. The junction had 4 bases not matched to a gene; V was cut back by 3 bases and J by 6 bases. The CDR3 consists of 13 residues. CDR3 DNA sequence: TGTGCCAGCAGCGATCGGACAGGGAATGGCTACACCTTC. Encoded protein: CASSDRTGNGYTF. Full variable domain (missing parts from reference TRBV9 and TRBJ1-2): DSGVTQTPKHLITATGQRVTLRCSPRSGDLSVYWYQQSLDQGLQFLIQYYNGEERAKGNILERFSAQQFPDLHSELNLSSLELGDSALYFCASSDRTGNGYTFGSGTRLTVV.

The CDR3 protein is CASRDRGVFMNTEAFF. CDR3 DNA sequence: TGTGCCAGCCGGGACAGGGGTGTCTTCATGAACACTGAAGCTTTCTTT. The chain carries TRBV19 and TRBJ1-1; 10 nucleotides agree with TRBD1. The CDR3 loop spans 16 amino acids. Germline CDR1 LNHDA, CDR2 SQIVND (reference sequence). J lost 0 bases, V lost 9 bases, and 10 bases had no gene match. The complete variable domain, with remaining parts taken from reference TRBV19 and TRBJ1-1, reads DGGITQSPKYLFRKEGQNVTLSCEQNLNHDAMYWYRQDPGQGLRLIYYSQIVNDFQKGDIAEGYSVSREKKESFPLTVTSAQKNPTAFYLCASRDRGVFMNTEAFFGQGTRLTVV.

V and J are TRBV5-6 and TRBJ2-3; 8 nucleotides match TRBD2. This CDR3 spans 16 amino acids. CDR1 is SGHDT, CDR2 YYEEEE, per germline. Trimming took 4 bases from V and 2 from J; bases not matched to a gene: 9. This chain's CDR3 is CASSHLLAGFTDTQYF. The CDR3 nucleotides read TGTGCCAGCAGCCACCTTTTAGCGGGGTTCACAGATACGCAGTATTTT. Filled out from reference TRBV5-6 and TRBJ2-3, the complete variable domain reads DAGVTQSPTHLIKTRGQQVTLRCSPKSGHDTVSWYQQALGQGPQFIFQYYEEEERQRGNFPDRFSGHQFPNYSSELNVNALLLGDSALYLCASSHLLAGFTDTQYFGPGTRLTVL.

This CDR3 reads CASSIPGLAYNEQFF. CDR3 in DNA: TGTGCCAGCAGTATACCGGGACTAGCTTACAATGAGCAGTTCTTC. The chain recombines TRBV2 with TRBJ2-1; the match to TRBD2 covers 9 bases. CDR1 is SNHLY and CDR2 is FYNNEI in the germline V gene. This CDR3 is built from 15 residues. Trimming removed 5 bases from V and 4 bases from J; junction bases left unmatched: 6.

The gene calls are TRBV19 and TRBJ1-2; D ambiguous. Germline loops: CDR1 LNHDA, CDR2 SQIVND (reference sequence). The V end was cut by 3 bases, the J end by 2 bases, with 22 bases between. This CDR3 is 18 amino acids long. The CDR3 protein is CASSILSWGGGDNYGYTF. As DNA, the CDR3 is TGTGCCAGTAGTATCCTTTCGTGGGGTGGAGGCGACAACTATGGCTACACCTTC.

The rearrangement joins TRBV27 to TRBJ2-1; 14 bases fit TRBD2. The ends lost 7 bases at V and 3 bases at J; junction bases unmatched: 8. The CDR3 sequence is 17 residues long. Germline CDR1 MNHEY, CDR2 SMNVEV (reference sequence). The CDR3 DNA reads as TGTGCCAGCACCTATCGAGGGACTAGCGGGGGCTACAATGAGCAGTTCTTC. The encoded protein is CASTYRGTSGGYNEQFF.

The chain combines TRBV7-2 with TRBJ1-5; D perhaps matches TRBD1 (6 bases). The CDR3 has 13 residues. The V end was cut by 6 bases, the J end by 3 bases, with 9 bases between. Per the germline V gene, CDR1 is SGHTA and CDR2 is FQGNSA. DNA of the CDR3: TGTGCCAGCAGTAACAGGGCCAATCAGCCCCAGCATTTT. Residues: CASSNRANQPQHF.

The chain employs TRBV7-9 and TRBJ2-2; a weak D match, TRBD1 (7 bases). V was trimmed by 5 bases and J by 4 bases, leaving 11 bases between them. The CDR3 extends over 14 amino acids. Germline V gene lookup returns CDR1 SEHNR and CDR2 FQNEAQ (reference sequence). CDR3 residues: CASSPGGGTGELFF. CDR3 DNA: TGTGCCAGCAGCCCAGGGGGAGGCACCGGGGAGCTGTTTTTT.

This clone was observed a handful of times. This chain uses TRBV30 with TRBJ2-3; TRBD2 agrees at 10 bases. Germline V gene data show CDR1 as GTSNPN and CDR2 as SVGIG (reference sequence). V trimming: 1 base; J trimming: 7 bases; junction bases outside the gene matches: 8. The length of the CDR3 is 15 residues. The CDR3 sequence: CAWSEKRGGINTQYF. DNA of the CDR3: TGTGCCTGGAGTGAGAAGCGGGGGGGCATAAATACGCAGTATTTT.

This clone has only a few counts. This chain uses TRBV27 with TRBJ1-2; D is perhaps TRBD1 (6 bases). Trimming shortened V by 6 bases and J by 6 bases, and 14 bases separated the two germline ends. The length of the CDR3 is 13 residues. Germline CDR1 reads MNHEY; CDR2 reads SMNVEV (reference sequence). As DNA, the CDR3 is TGTGCCAGCAGCCCCCAGGGGTTGGATGGCTACACCTTC. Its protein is CASSPQGLDGYTF.

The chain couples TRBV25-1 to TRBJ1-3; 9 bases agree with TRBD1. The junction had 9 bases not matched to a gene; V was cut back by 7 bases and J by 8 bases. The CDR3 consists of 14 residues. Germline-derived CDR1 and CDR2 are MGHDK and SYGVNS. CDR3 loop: CASTRTGEEDTIYF. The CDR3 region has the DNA TGTGCCAGCACAAGGACAGGGGAGGAAGACACCATATATTTT.

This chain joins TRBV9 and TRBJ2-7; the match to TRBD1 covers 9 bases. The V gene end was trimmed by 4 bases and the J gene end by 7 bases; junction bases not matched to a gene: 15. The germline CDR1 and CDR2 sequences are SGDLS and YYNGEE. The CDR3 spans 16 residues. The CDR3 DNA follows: TGTGCCAGCAGCTCAATAGGACAGGGGAAGCCGCAAGAGCAGTACGTC. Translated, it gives CASSSIGQGKPQEQYV.

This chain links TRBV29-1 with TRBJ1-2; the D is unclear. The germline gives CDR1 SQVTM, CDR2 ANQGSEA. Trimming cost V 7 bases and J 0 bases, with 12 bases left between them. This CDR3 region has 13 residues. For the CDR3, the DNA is TGCAGCGCCCGGGTCGCAGCTAACTATGGCTACACCTTC. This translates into CSARVAANYGYTF.

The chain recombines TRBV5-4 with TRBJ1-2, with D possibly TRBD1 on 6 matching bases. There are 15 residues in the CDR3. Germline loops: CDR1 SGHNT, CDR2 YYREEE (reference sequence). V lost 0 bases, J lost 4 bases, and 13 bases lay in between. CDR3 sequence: CASSLGQAILYGYTF. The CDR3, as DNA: TGTGCCAGCAGCTTGGGACAGGCAATACTCTATGGCTACACCTTC.

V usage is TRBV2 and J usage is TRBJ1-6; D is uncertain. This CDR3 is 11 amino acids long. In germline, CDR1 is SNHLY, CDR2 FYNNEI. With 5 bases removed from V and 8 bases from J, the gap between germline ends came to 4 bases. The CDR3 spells CASSRDSPLHF. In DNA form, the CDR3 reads TGTGCCAGCAGTCGAGATTCACCCCTCCACTTT.

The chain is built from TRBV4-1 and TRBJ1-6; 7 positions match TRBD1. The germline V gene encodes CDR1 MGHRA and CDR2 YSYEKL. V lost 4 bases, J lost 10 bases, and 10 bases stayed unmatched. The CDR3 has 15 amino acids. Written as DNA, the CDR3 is TGCGCCAGCAGCCTCCGGGACAGCAACACCTCACCCCTCCACTTT. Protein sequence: CASSLRDSNTSPLHF.

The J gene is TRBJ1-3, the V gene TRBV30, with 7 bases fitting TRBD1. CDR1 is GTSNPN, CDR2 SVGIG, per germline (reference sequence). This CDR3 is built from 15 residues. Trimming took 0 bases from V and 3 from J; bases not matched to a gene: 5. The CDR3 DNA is TGTGCCTGGAGTGTAGACAGGGTCAATGGAAACACCATATATTTT. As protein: CAWSVDRVNGNTIYF.

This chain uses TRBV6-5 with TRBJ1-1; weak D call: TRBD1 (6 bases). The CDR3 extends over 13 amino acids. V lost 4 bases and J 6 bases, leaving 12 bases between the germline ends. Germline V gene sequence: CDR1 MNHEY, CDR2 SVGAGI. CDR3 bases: TGTGCCAGCAGTTCCTCAGGGGTCGCTGAAGCTTTCTTT. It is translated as CASSSSGVAEAFF.

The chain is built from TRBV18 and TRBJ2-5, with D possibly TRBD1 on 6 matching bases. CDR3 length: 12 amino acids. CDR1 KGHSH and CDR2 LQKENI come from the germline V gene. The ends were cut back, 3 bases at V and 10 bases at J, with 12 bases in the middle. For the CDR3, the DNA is TGTGCCAGCTCACCCGCAGGGGTAGACCAGTACTTC. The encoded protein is CASSPAGVDQYF. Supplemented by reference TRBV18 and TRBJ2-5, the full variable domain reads NAGVMQNPRHLVRRRGQEARLRCSPMKGHSHVYWYRQLPEEGLKFMVYLQKENIIDESGMPKERFSAEFPKEGPSILRIQQVVRGDSAAYFCASSPAGVDQYFGPGTRLLVL.

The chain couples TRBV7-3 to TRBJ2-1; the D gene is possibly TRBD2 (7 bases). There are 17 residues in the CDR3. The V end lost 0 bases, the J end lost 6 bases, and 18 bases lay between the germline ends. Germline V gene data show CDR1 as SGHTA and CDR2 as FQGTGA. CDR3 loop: CASSLTGGGPPLNEQFF. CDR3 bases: TGTGCCAGCAGCTTAACTGGCGGGGGCCCTCCTCTCAATGAGCAGTTCTTC.

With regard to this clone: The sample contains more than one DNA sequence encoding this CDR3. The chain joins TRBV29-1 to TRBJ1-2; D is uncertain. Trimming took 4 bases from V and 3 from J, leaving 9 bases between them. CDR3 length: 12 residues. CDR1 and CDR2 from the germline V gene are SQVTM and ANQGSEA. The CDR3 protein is CSVVAGDYGYTF. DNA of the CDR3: TGCAGCGTTGTAGCTGGAGACTATGGCTACACCTTC.

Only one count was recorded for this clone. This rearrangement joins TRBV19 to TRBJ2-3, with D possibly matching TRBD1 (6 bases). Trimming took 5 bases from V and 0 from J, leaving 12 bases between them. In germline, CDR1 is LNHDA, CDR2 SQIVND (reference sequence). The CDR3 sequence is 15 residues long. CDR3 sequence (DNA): TGTGCCAGTAGTGACACAGGGTTTAGCACAGATACGCAGTATTTT. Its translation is CASSDTGFSTDTQYF.

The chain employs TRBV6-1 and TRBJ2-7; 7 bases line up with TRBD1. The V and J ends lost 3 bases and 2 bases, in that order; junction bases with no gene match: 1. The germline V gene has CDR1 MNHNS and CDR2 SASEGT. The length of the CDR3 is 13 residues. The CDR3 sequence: CASSERGPYEQYV. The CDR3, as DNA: TGTGCCAGCAGTGAGAGGGGGCCCTACGAGCAGTACGTC.

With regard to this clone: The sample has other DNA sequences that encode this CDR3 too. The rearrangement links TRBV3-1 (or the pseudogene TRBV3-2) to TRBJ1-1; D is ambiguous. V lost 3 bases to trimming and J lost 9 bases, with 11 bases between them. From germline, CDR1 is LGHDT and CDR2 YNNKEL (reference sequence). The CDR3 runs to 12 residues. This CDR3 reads CASSQGRAKAFF. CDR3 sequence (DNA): TGTGCCAGCAGCCAGGGGAGGGCCAAAGCTTTCTTT.

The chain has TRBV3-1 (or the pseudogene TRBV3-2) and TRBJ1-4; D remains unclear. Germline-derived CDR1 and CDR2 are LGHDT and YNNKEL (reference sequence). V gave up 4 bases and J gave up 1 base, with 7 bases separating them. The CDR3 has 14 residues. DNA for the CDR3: TGTGCCAGCAGCCTTGGGAGAACTAATGAAAAACTGTTTTTT. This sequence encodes CASSLGRTNEKLFF.

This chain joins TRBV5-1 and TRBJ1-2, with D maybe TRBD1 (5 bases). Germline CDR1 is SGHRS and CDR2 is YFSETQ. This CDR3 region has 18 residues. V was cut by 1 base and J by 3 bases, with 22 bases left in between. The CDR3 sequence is CASSLSGSRDSWDYGYTF. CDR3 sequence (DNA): TGCGCCAGCAGCTTGAGCGGGAGTCGGGACTCTTGGGACTATGGCTACACCTTC.

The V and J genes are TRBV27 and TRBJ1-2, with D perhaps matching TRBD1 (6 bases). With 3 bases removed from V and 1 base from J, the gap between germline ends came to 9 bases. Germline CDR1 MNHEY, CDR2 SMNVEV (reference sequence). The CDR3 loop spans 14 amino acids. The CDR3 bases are TGTGCCAGCAGTTTTGGACAGAGTAACTATGGCTACACCTTC. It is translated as CASSFGQSNYGYTF.